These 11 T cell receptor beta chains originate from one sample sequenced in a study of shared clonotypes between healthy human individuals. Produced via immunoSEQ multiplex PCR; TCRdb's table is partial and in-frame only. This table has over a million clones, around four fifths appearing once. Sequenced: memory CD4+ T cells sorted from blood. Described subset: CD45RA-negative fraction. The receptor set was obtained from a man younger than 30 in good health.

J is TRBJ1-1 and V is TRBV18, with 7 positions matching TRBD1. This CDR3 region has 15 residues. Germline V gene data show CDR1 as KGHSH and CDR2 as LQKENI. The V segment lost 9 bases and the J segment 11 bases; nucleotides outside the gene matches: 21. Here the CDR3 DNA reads TGTGCCAGTTCAAATACAGGGGTCGGGGGACGGCAGGCTTTCTTT. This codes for CASSNTGVGGRQAFF.

The CDR3 DNA follows: TGTGCCAGCAGTCCTCGGGACCCCCAGGAGCAGTACTTC. Encoded protein: CASSPRDPQEQYF. The chain is built from TRBV6-5 and TRBJ2-7; D may match TRBD1 or TRBD2 (5 bases each). CDR1 MNHEY and CDR2 SVGAGI come from the germline V gene. Trimming took off 5 bases at V and 7 bases at J, with 15 bases between the two ends. The CDR3 extends over 13 amino acids.

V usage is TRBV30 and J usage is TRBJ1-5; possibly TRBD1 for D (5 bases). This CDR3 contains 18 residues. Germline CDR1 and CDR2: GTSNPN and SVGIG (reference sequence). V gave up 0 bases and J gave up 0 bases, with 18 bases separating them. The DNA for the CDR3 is TGTGCCTGGAGTGTAAGTCCCCAACCAGGGAGTAGCAATCAGCCCCAGCATTTT. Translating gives CAWSVSPQPGSSNQPQHF.

The CDR3, as DNA: TGTGCCAGCAGCTCGGGGCTCTACGAGACCCAGTACTTC. It translates to CASSSGLYETQYF. The gene calls are TRBV7-2 and TRBJ2-5; D possibly matches TRBD1 or TRBD2 (5 bases each). CDR1 is SGHTA, CDR2 FQGNSA, per germline. CDR3 size: 13 residues. The ends were cut back, 4 bases at V and 5 bases at J, with 11 bases in the middle.

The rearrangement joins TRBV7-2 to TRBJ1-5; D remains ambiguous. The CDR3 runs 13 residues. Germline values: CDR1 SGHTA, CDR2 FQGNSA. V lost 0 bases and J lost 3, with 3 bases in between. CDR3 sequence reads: CASSLATNQPQHF. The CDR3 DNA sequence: TGTGCCAGCAGCTTAGCCACCAATCAGCCCCAGCATTTT.

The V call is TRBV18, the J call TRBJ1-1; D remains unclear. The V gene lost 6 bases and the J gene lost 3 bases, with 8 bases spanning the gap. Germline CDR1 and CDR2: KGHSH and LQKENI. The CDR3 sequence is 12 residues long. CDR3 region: CASSQSDTEAFF. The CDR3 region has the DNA TGTGCCAGCTCGCAATCCGACACTGAAGCTTTCTTT. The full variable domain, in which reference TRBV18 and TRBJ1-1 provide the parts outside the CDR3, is NAGVMQNPRHLVRRRGQEARLRCSPMKGHSHVYWYRQLPEEGLKFMVYLQKENIIDESGMPKERFSAEFPKEGPSILRIQQVVRGDSAAYFCASSQSDTEAFFGQGTRLTVV.

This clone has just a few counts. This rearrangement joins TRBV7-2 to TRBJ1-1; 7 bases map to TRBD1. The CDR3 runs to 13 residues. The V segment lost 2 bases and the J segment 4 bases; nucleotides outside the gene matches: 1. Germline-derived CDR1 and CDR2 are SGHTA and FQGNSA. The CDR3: CASSLYRGTEAFF. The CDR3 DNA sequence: TGTGCCAGCAGCTTATACAGGGGCACTGAAGCTTTCTTT.

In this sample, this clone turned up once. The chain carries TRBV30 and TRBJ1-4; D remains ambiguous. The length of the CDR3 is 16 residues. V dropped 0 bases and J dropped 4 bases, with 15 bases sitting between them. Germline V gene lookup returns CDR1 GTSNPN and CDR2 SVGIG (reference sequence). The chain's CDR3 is CAWSVHPGDVNEKLFF. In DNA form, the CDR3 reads TGTGCCTGGAGTGTACACCCGGGAGACGTTAATGAAAAACTGTTTTTT.

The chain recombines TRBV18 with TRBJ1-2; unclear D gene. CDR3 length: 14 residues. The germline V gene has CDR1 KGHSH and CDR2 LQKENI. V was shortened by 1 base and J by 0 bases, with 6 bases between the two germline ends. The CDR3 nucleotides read TGTGCCAGCTCACCACGAGAGGCTAACTATGGCTACACCTTC. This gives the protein CASSPREANYGYTF.

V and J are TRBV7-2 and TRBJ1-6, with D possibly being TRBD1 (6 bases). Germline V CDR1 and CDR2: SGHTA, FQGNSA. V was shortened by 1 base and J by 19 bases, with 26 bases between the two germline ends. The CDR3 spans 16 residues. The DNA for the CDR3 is TGTGCCAGCAGCTTAGATCTACTCGGGGGCGCGGGGTTACTTCACTTT. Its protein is CASSLDLLGGAGLLHF.

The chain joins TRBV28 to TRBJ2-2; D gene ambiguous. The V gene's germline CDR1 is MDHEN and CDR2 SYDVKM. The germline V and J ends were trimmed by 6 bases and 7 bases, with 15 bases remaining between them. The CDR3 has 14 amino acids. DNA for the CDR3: TGTGCCAGCAGCCCGGGCCCCCCTTTCGGGGAGCTGTTTTTT. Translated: CASSPGPPFGELFF.